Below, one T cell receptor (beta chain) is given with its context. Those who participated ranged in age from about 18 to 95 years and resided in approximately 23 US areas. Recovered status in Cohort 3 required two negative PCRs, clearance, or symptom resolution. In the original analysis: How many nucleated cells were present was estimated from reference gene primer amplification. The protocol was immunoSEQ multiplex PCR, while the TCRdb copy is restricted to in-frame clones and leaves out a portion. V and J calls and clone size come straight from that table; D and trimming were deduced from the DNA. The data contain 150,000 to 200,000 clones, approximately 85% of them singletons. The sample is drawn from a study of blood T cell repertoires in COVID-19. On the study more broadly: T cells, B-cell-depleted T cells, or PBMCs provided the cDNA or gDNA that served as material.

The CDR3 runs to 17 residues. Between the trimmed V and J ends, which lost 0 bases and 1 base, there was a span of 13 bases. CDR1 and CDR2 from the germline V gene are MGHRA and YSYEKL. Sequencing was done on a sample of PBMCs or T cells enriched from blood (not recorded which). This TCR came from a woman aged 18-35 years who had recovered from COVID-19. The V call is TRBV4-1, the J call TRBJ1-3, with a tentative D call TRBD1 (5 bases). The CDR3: CASSQDFFRESGNTIYF. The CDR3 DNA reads TGCGCCAGCAGCCAAGATTTCTTCAGGGAATCTGGAAACACCATATATTTT.